One and the same sample provided the 2 T cell receptor beta chains below, sequenced in a study of shared clonotypes between healthy human individuals. The repertoire was sequenced with immunoSEQ multiplex PCR; TCRdb's copy has only in-frame clones and lacks some. The profile covers 2.5 million or so clones, with 90% to 95% appearing a single time and over 0.12% taken by the ten largest. The sample consisted of naive CD4+ T cells sorted from blood. The subset is: CD45RA+ positively selected. These receptors originate from a man aged 18 to 29 in good health.

The chain has TRBV2 and TRBJ1-4; 11 bases map to TRBD1. This CDR3 comprises 17 residues. With V trimmed by 8 bases and J by 3 bases, 11 bases remained unmatched. Germline lookup yields CDR1 SNHLY and CDR2 FYNNEI. CDR3 in amino acids: CASLLGQGAWANEKLFF. DNA for the CDR3: TGTGCCAGCTTATTAGGACAGGGGGCTTGGGCTAATGAAAAACTGTTTTTT.

The chain recombines TRBV6-1 with TRBJ1-5, with D maybe TRBD1 (5 bases). V lost 9 bases and J lost 3, with 12 bases in between. The length of the CDR3 is 13 residues. CDR1 is MNHNS and CDR2 is SASEGT in the germline V gene. In DNA, the CDR3 is TGTGCCAGTCGTCAGGGACTCAATCAGCCCCAGCATTTT. This encodes CASRQGLNQPQHF.